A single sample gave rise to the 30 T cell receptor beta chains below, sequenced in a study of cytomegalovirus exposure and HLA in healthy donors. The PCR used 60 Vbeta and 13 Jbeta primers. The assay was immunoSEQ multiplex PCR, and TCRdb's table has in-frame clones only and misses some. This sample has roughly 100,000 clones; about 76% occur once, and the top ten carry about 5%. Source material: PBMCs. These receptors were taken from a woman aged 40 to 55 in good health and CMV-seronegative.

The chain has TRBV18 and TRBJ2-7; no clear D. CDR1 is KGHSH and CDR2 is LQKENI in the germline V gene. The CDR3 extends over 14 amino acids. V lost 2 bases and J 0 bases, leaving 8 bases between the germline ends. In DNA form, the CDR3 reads TGTGCCAGCTCACCAGGAACAGCCTCCTACGAGCAGTACTTC. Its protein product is CASSPGTASYEQYF.

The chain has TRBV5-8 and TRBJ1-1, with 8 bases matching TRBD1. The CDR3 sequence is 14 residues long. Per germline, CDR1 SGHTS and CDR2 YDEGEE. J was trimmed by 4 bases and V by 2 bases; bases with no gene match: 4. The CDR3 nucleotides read TGTGCCAGCAGCTTCAGGGGGCTGGGCACTGAAGCTTTCTTT. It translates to CASSFRGLGTEAFF.

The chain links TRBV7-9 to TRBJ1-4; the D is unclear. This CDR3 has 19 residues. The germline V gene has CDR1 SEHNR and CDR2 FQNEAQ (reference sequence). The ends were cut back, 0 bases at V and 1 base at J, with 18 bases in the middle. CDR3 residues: CASSLALFRVEGTNEKLFF. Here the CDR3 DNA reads TGTGCCAGCAGCTTAGCCCTCTTCCGCGTGGAGGGAACTAATGAAAAACTGTTTTTT.

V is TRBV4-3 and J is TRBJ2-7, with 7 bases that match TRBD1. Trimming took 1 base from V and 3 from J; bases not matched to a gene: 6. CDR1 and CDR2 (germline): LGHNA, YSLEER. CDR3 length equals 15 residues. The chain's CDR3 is CASSQVADRDYEQYF. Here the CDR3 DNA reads TGCGCCAGCAGCCAAGTGGCAGACAGGGACTACGAGCAGTACTTC.

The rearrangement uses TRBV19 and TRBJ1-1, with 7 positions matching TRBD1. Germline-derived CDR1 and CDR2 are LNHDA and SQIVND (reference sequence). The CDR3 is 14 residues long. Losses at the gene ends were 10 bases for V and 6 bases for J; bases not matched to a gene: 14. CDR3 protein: CATREQGRYAEAFF. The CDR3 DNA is TGTGCCACGCGAGAACAGGGGAGGTACGCTGAAGCTTTCTTT.

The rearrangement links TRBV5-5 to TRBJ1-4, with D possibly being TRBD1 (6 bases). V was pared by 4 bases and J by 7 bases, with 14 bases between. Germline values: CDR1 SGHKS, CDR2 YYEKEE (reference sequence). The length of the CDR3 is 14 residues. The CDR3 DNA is TGTGCCAGCAGCCCCATTGGGGGCATTGAAAAACTGTTTTTT. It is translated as CASSPIGGIEKLFF.

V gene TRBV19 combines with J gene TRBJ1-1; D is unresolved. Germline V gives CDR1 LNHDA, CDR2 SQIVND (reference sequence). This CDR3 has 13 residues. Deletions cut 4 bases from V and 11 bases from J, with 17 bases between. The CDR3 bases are TGTGCCAGTAGTAAAGATGGCTACAGTTCGGCTTTCTTT. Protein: CASSKDGYSSAFF.

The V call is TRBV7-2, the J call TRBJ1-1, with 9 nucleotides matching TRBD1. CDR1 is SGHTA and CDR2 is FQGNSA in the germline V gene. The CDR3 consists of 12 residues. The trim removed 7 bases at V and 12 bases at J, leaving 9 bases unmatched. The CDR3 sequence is CASTLDRGVSFF. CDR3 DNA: TGTGCCAGCACCCTGGACAGGGGAGTTTCTTTCTTT.

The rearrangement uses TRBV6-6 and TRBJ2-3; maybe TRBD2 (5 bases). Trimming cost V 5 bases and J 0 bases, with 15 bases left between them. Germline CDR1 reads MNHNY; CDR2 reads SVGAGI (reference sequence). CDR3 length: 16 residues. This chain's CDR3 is CASSKRGNPSTDTQYF. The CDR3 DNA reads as TGTGCCAGCAGTAAGCGAGGGAACCCTAGCACAGATACGCAGTATTTT.

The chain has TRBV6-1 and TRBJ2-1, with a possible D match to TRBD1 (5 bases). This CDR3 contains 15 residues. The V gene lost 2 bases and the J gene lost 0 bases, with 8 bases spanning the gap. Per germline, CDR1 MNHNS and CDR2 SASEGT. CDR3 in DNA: TGTGCCAGCAGTGAACAGGGAACCTCCTACAATGAGCAGTTCTTC. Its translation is CASSEQGTSYNEQFF.

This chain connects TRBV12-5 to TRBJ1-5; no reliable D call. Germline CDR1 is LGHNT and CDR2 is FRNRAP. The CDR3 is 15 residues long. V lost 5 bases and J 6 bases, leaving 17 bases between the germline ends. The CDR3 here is CASGRHSAGGQPQHF. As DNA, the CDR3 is TGTGCTAGTGGTCGCCACTCCGCGGGAGGTCAGCCCCAGCATTTT.

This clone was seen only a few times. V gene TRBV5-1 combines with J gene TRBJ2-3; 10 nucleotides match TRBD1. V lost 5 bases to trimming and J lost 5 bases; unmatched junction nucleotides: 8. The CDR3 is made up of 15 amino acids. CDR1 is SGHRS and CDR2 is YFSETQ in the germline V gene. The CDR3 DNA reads TGCGCCAGCAGAAAATCCGGGACAGGGGTAGATACGCAGTATTTT. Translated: CASRKSGTGVDTQYF.

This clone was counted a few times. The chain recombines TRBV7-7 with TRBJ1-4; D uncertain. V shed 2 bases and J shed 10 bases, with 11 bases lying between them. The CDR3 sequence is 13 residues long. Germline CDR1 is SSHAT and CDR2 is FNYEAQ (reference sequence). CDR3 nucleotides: TGTGCCAGCAGCTTAACCGGGGAGGGAAAACTGTTTTTT. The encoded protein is CASSLTGEGKLFF.

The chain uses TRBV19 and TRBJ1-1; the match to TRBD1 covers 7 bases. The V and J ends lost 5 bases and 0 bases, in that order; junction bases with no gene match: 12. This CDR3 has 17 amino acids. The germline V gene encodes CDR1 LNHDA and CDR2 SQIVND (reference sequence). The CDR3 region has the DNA TGTGCCAGTAGTCTGCCTCCCTCCGGGACAGTGAACACTGAAGCTTTCTTT. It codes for CASSLPPSGTVNTEAFF.

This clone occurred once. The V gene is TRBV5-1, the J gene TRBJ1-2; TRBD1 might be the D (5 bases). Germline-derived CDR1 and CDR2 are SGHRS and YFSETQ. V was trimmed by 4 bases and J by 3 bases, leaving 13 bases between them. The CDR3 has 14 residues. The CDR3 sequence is CASSPPETDYGYTF. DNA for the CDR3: TGCGCCAGCAGCCCGCCGGAGACAGACTATGGCTACACCTTC.

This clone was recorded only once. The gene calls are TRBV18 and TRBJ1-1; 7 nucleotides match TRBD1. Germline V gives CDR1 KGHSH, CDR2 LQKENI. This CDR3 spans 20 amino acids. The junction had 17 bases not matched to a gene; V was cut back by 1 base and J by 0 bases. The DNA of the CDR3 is TGTGCCAGCTCACCACAAGGGGGCCCGCCCGGCCTTAACTTGAACACTGAAGCTTTCTTT. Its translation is CASSPQGGPPGLNLNTEAFF.

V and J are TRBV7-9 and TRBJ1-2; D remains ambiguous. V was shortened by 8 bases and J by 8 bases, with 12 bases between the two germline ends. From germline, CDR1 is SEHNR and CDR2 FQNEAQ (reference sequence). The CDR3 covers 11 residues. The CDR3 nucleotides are TGTGCCAGCCTGGAGGGTTGGGGCTACACCTTC. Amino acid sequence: CASLEGWGYTF.

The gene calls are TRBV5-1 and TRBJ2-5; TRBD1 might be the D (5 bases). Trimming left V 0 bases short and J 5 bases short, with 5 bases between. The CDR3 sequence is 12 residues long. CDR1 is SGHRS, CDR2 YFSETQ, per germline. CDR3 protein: CASSLAGETQYF. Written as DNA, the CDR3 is TGCGCCAGCAGCTTGGCAGGGGAGACCCAGTACTTC.

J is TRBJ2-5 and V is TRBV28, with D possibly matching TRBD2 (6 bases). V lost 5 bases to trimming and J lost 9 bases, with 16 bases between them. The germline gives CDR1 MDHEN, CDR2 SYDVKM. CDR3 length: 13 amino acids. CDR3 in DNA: TGTGCCAGCAGTACCTCCCAGTGGGGGGCCCAGTACTTC. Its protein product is CASSTSQWGAQYF.

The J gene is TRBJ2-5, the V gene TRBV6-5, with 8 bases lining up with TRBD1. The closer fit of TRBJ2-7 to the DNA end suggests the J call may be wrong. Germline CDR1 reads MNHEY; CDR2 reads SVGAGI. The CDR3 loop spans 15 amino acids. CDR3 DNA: TGTGCCAGCAGTTCCGCCGGGACAGGAGCCTACGAGCAGTACTTC. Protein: CASSSAGTGAYEQYF.

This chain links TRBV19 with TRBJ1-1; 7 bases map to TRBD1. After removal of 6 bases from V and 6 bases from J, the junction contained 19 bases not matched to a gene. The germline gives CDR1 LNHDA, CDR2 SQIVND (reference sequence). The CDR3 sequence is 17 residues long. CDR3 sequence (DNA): TGTGCCAGTAGAGGGACAGCCCTTGCTGGACTTACTTCTGAAGCTTTCTTT. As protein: CASRGTALAGLTSEAFF. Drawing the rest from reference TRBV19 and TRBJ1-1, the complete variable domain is DGGITQSPKYLFRKEGQNVTLSCEQNLNHDAMYWYRQDPGQGLRLIYYSQIVNDFQKGDIAEGYSVSREKKESFPLTVTSAQKNPTAFYLCASRGTALAGLTSEAFFGQGTRLTVV.

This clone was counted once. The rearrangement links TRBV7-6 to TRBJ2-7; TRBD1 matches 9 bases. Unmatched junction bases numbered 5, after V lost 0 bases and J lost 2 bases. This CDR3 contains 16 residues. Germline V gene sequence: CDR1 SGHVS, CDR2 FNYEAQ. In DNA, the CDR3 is TGTGCCAGCAGCTTAGCTTCCGGGACAGGGACCTACGAGCAGTACTTC. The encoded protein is CASSLASGTGTYEQYF.

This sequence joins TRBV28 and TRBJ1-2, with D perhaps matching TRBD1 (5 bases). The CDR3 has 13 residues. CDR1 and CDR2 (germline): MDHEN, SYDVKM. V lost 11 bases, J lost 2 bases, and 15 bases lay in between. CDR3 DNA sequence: TGTGCCGCCCGGACGAACAGGAACTATGGCTACACCTTC. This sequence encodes CAARTNRNYGYTF.

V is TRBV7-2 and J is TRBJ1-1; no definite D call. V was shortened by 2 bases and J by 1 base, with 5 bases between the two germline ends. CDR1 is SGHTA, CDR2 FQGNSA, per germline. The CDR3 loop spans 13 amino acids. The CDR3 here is CASSLNRNTEAFF. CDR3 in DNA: TGTGCCAGCAGCTTAAACAGGAACACTGAAGCTTTCTTT.

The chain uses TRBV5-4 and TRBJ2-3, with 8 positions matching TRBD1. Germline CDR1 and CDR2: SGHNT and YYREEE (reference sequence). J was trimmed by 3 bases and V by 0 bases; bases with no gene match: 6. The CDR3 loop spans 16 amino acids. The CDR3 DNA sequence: TGTGCCAGCAGCTTGGGGGGGACAGGTCGGACAGATACGCAGTATTTT. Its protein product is CASSLGGTGRTDTQYF. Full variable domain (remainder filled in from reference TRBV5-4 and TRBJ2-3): ETGVTQSPTHLIKTRGQQVTLRCSSQSGHNTVSWYQQALGQGPQFIFQYYREEENGRGNFPPRFSGLQFPNYSSELNVNALELDDSALYLCASSLGGTGRTDTQYFGPGTRLTVL.

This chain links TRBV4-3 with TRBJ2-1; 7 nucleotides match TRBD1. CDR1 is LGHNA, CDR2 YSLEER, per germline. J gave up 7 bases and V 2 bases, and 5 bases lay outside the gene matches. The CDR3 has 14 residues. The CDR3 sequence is CASSQLRQGNEQFF. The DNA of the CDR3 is TGCGCCAGCAGCCAATTGAGACAGGGAAATGAGCAGTTCTTC.

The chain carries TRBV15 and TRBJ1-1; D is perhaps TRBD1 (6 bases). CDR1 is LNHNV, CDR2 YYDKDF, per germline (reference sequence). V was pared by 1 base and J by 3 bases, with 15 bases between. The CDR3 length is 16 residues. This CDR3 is CATSRGSTGWYTEAFF. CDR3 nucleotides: TGTGCCACCAGCAGAGGTAGTACAGGGTGGTACACTGAAGCTTTCTTT.

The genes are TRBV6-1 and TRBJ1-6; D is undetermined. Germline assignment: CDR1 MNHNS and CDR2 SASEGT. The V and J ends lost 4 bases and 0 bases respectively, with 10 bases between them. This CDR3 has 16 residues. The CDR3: CASSARLSSYNSPLHF. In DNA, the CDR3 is TGTGCCAGCAGTGCTAGGCTAAGCTCCTATAATTCACCCCTCCACTTT.

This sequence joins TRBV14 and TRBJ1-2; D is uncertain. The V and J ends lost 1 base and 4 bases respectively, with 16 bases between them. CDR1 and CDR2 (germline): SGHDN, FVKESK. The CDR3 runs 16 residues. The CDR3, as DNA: TGTGCCAGCAGCCAAGGGACTGTGTTGGGATCCTATGGCTACACCTTC. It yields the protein CASSQGTVLGSYGYTF.

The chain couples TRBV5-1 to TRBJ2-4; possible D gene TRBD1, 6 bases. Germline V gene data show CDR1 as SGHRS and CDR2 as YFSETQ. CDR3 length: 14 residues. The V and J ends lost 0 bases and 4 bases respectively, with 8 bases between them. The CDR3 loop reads CASSLEQGKNIQYF. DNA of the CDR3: TGCGCCAGCAGCTTGGAACAGGGTAAAAACATTCAGTACTTC.